This T cell receptor beta chain came from a study of T cells in narcolepsy. Study-wide background: Patients with NT1 or NT2 and healthy control donors were enrolled.

Regarding the study as a whole: Healthy controls reportedly lacked the autoreactive clonotypes serially found in patients' blood. In some patient and control memory CD4+ samples, autoreactive clones were absent. Comparing one patient's CSF and blood CD4+ clonotypes highlighted HCRT- and TRIB2-specific autoreactive clonotypes.

In regard to this clone: The antigen remains undetermined.

Profiled with immunoSEQ multiplex PCR; TCRdb holds only in-frame clones, not every one. The sample holds 20,000 to 30,000 clones, roughly 83% seen once. The CDR3 has 15 amino acids. Germline V CDR1 and CDR2: MNHNS, SASEGT. Trimming left V 2 bases short and J 1 base short, with 12 bases between. V usage is TRBV6-1 and J usage is TRBJ2-7, with D possibly being TRBD1 (8 bases). What was sequenced was CD45RA- memory CD4+ T cells from PBMCs. This receptor was taken from a human donor with narcolepsy. CDR3 coding DNA: TGTGCCAGCAGTGAAAGCGGGACAGGTTCCTACGAGCAGTACTTC. It encodes CASSESGTGSYEQYF.